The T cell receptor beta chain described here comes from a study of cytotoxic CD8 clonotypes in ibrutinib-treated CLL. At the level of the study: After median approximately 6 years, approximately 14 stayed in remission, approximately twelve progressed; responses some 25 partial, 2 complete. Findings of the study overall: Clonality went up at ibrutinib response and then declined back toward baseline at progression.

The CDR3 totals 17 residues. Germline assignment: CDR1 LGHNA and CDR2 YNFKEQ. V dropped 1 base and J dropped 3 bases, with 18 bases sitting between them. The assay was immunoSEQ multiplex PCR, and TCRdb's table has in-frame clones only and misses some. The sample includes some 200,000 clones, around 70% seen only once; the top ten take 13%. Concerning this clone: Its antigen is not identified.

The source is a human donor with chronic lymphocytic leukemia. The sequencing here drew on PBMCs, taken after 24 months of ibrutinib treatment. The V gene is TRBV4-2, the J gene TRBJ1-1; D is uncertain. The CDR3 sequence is CASSQASDPIYYTEAFF. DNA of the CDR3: TGTGCCAGCAGCCAAGCCTCCGATCCGATTTACTACACTGAAGCTTTCTTT.